Following are 15 T cell receptor beta chains from one sample sequenced in a study of control samples from healthy donors and cancer patients. Sequencing was performed with immunoSEQ multiplex PCR; in TCRdb, only in-frame clones are kept and a portion is missing. Of about 98,000 clones in the sample, approximately 90% were seen once. Sequenced sample: blood. These receptors all stem from a woman between 18 and 29 years old in good health.

The genes are TRBV5-4 and TRBJ2-1; 15 nucleotides agree with TRBD2. Germline V lookup: CDR1 SGHNT, CDR2 YYREEE (reference sequence). CDR3 size: 15 residues. Trimming cost V 4 bases and J 7 bases; bases outside gene matches: 3. CDR3 amino acids: CASSPGTSGGNEQFF. The CDR3 DNA reads as TGTGCCAGCAGCCCGGGGACTAGCGGGGGGAATGAGCAGTTCTTC. Combining the CDR3 with reference TRBV5-4 and TRBJ2-1 gives the whole variable domain ETGVTQSPTHLIKTRGQQVTLRCSSQSGHNTVSWYQQALGQGPQFIFQYYREEENGRGNFPPRFSGLQFPNYSSELNVNALELDDSALYLCASSPGTSGGNEQFFGPGTRLTVL.

The chain uses TRBV6-2 or TRBV6-3 and TRBJ2-5; D gene unclear. The CDR3 runs to 14 residues. The V and J ends lost 1 base and 4 bases respectively, with 10 bases between them. Germline loops: CDR1 MNHEY, CDR2 SVGEGT. The CDR3 loop is CASSYFSTGETQYF. For the CDR3, the DNA is TGTGCCAGCAGTTACTTCTCTACCGGAGAGACCCAGTACTTC.

V usage is TRBV7-2 and J usage is TRBJ2-7; D perhaps matches TRBD1 (6 bases). Deletions cut 1 base from V and 4 bases from J, with 11 bases between. Germline V gene sequence: CDR1 SGHTA, CDR2 FQGNSA. The CDR3 has 14 amino acids. CDR3 protein: CASSLGRGEYEQYF. Written as DNA, the CDR3 is TGTGCCAGCAGCTTAGGCAGGGGAGAATACGAGCAGTACTTC.

This clone was seen a handful of times. This chain links TRBV5-1 with TRBJ1-1; the D gene is possibly TRBD1 (5 bases). This CDR3 has 15 residues. The V gene's germline CDR1 is SGHRS and CDR2 YFSETQ. Trimming removed 4 bases from V and 4 bases from J, with 17 bases in between. DNA for the CDR3: TGCGCCAGCAGCGGGGAACGACAGTTAGGCACTGAAGCTTTCTTT. Translated, it gives CASSGERQLGTEAFF.

The V call is TRBV5-6, the J call TRBJ2-7; 8 nucleotides agree with TRBD1. V was pared by 3 bases and J by 0 bases, with 14 bases of the junction left unmatched. This CDR3 has 18 residues. CDR1 is SGHDT and CDR2 is YYEEEE in the germline V gene. This CDR3 reads CASSSVPGTGWPSYEQYF. In DNA form, the CDR3 reads TGTGCCAGCAGCTCCGTTCCCGGGACAGGTTGGCCCTCCTACGAGCAGTACTTC. Supplemented by reference TRBV5-6 and TRBJ2-7, the full variable domain reads DAGVTQSPTHLIKTRGQQVTLRCSPKSGHDTVSWYQQALGQGPQFIFQYYEEEERQRGNFPDRFSGHQFPNYSSELNVNALLLGDSALYLCASSSVPGTGWPSYEQYFGPGTRLTVT.

The rearrangement uses TRBV5-8 and TRBJ2-2; D unclear. The CDR3 length is 12 residues. V was trimmed by 2 bases and J by 6 bases, leaving 5 bases between them. Germline lookup yields CDR1 SGHTS and CDR2 YDEGEE. Written as DNA, the CDR3 is TGTGCCAGCAGCTTTTTCTCCGGGGAGCTGTTTTTT. This translates into CASSFFSGELFF.

V usage is TRBV9 and J usage is TRBJ2-7; maybe TRBD2 (5 bases). The CDR3 is 12 amino acids. Per germline, CDR1 SGDLS and CDR2 YYNGEE. V was clipped by 1 base and J by 7 bases, with 9 bases between them. CDR3 DNA sequence: TGTGCCAGCAGCGTAATAGGAGGAGAGCAGTACTTC. This sequence encodes CASSVIGGEQYF. The variable domain in full, with the rest retrieved from reference TRBV9 and TRBJ2-7, is DSGVTQTPKHLITATGQRVTLRCSPRSGDLSVYWYQQSLDQGLQFLIQYYNGEERAKGNILERFSAQQFPDLHSELNLSSLELGDSALYFCASSVIGGEQYFGPGTRLTVT.

The V and J genes are TRBV7-6 and TRBJ2-1; 12 bases align to TRBD2. V lost 5 bases and J lost 4; bases outside the gene matches: 3. There are 15 residues in the CDR3. CDR1 and CDR2 (germline): SGHVS, FNYEAQ. CDR3 nucleotides: TGTGCCAGCAGCCGACTAGCGGGGGAGTACAATGAGCAGTTCTTC. Translated, it gives CASSRLAGEYNEQFF. The variable domain in full, completed from reference TRBV7-6 and TRBJ2-1, reads GAGVSQSPRYKVTKRGQDVALRCDPISGHVSLYWYRQALGQGPEFLTYFNYEAQQDKSGLPNDRFSAERPEGSISTLTIQRTEQRDSAMYRCASSRLAGEYNEQFFGPGTRLTVL.

This chain connects TRBV6-5 to TRBJ1-6, with TRBD1 matching 7 bases. This CDR3 has 15 residues. Unmatched junction bases numbered 8, after V lost 5 bases and J lost 7 bases. Germline-derived CDR1 and CDR2 are MNHEY and SVGAGI. The CDR3 nucleotides read TGTGCCAGCAGTAAGACAGGGTTAGGGAATTCACCCCTCCACTTT. Amino acids: CASSKTGLGNSPLHF.

This sequence joins TRBV13 and TRBJ2-3; possibly TRBD2 for D (6 bases). Trimming took off 4 bases at V and 3 bases at J, with 17 bases between the two ends. Germline CDR1 reads PRHDT; CDR2 reads FYEKMQ (reference sequence). The CDR3 spans 16 residues. The CDR3 coding sequence is TGTGCCAGCAGCTCAACTAGCCGACGGGGGACAGATACGCAGTATTTT. Its translation is CASSSTSRRGTDTQYF.

The CDR3 protein is CASSPQGGNTEAFF. For the CDR3, the DNA is TGCGCCAGCAGTCCCCAGGGGGGGAACACTGAAGCTTTCTTT. The rearrangement links TRBV5-1 to TRBJ1-1, with 7 bases identical to TRBD1. The V gene's germline CDR1 is SGHRS and CDR2 YFSETQ. V dropped 5 bases and J dropped 1; count of bases not matched to a gene: 5. The CDR3 sequence is 14 residues long.

The genes are TRBV30 and TRBJ2-5, with 7 bases aligning to TRBD2. Germline lookup yields CDR1 GTSNPN and CDR2 SVGIG (reference sequence). Losses at the gene ends were 5 bases for V and 2 bases for J; bases not matched to a gene: 2. The CDR3 spans 12 residues. The CDR3 coding sequence is TGTGCCTGGCAGCGGGAACAAGAGACCCAGTACTTC. As protein: CAWQREQETQYF. Filled out from reference TRBV30 and TRBJ2-5, the complete variable domain reads SQTIHQWPATLVQPVGSPLSLECTVEGTSNPNLYWYRQAAGRGLQLLFYSVGIGQISSEVPQNLSASRPQDRQFILSSKKLLLSDSGFYLCAWQREQETQYFGPGTRLLVL.

V and J are TRBV19 and TRBJ2-7; 7 nucleotides match TRBD1. Looked up from germline, CDR1 is LNHDA and CDR2 is SQIVND (reference sequence). The CDR3 is 16 residues long. J lost 5 bases, V lost 2 bases, and 12 bases had no gene match. CDR3 sequence: CASSIRGQYRPDEQYF. The CDR3 DNA follows: TGTGCCAGTAGTATAAGGGGACAGTACAGGCCGGACGAGCAGTACTTC.

The chain carries TRBV7-2 and TRBJ2-5, with 9 positions matching TRBD2. This CDR3 is 14 amino acids long. V gave up 6 bases and J gave up 4 bases; unmatched junction bases: 6. CDR1 is SGHTA, CDR2 FQGNSA, per germline. CDR3: CASSFSGSVETQYF. CDR3 bases: TGTGCCAGCAGTTTTAGCGGGAGTGTAGAGACCCAGTACTTC.

V gene TRBV5-5 combines with J gene TRBJ2-6; D is unclear. CDR1 is SGHKS, CDR2 YYEKEE, per germline (reference sequence). The length of the CDR3 is 14 residues. V was trimmed by 5 bases and J by 2 bases, leaving 8 bases between them. CDR3 residues: CASRNEPGANVLTF. The CDR3 bases are TGTGCCAGCAGAAACGAACCTGGGGCCAACGTCCTGACTTTC.